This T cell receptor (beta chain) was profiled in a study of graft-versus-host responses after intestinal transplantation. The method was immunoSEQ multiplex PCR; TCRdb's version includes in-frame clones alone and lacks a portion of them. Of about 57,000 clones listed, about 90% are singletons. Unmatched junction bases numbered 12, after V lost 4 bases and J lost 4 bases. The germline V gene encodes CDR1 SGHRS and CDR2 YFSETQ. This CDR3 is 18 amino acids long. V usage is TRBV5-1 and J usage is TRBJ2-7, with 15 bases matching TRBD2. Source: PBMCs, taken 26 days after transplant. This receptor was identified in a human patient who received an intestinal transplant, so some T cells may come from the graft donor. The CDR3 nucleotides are TGCGCCAGCAGCCAACCGGGACTAGCGGGAGGATGGGAGTACGAGCAGTACTTC. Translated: CASSQPGLAGGWEYEQYF. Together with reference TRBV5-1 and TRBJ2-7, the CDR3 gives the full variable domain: KAGVTQTPRYLIKTRGQQVTLSCSPISGHRSVSWYQQTPGQGLQFLFEYFSETQRNKGNFPGRFSGRQFSNSRSEMNVSTLELGDSALYLCASSQPGLAGGWEYEQYFGPGTRLTVT.